The table lists the clone carrying this TCR beta chain with a few counts. Methods used by the authors: Estimation of nucleated cell counts relied on the amplification of reference gene primers. Sequenced by immunoSEQ multiplex PCR; TCRdb stores in-frame clones only, minus some. That table is the source of V, J and clone size, and D and trimming were worked out from the DNA. The sample has about 86,000 clones; about 85% are singletons. The data were taken from a study of blood T cell repertoires in COVID-19. Across the study: There were acute and convalescent COVID-19 samples, and they came from the United States, Italy and Spain. Sample material is recorded as cDNA or gDNA derived from T cells, B-cell-depleted T cells, or PBMCs.

Per the germline V gene, CDR1 is LNHDA and CDR2 is SQIVND (reference sequence). The CDR3 loop spans 12 amino acids. V dropped 3 bases and J dropped 7 bases, with 9 bases sitting between them. The origin of this receptor is a man aged 45-60 years with acute or convalescent COVID-19. The sequenced material came from peripheral blood. The genes are TRBV19 and TRBJ1-2, with D unresolved. CDR3 nucleotide sequence: TGTGCCAGTAGTATGGTCCCAGGTGGCTACACCTTC. It specifies CASSMVPGGYTF.